Below, 14 T cell receptor beta chains from the same sample are listed, as sequenced in a study of OX40 agonist ivuxolimab in advanced cancers. To prepare the library, the immunoSEQ multiplex PCR assay was applied. In TCRdb, the immuneACCESS table is reduced to in-frame sequences with V and J assigned. These tables do not hold every clone; where another copy was compared, an unresolved V gene accounts for under half, and the others remain unexplained. This sample has approximately 15,000 clones in its table, and around 60% of those were observed once. Jointly, the top ten make up about 8.4% of the sample. The specimen was CD4+ or CD8+ T cells sorted from blood, collected in a trial of the OX40 agonist ivuxolimab. The source of these receptors is an adult with an advanced solid tumor such as melanoma, head and neck, liver or kidney cancer.

This sequence joins TRBV29-1 and TRBJ1-2; the D gene is possibly TRBD1 (5 bases). Trimming left V 4 bases short and J 3 bases short, with 6 bases between. Germline V gene sequence: CDR1 SQVTM, CDR2 ANQGSEA. CDR3 length: 11 residues. CDR3 DNA: TGCAGCGTTGGAGGGGACTATGGCTACACCTTC. Translated: CSVGGDYGYTF. The full variable domain, in which reference TRBV29-1 and TRBJ1-2 provide the parts outside the CDR3, is SAVISQKPSRDICQRGTSLTIQCQVDSQVTMMFWYRQQPGQSLTLIATANQGSEATYESGFVIDKFPISRPNLTFSTLTVSNMSPEDSSIYLCSVGGDYGYTFGSGTRLTVV.

This chain joins TRBV14 and TRBJ2-7, with 10 bases matching TRBD1. CDR1 is SGHDN and CDR2 is FVKESK in the germline V gene. After removal of 4 bases from V and 6 bases from J, the junction contained 3 bases not matched to a gene. The CDR3 has 13 amino acids. The CDR3 coding sequence is TGTGCCAGCAGCCCTTGGACAGGGGGCGAGCAGTACTTC. Its protein is CASSPWTGGEQYF.

The rearrangement uses TRBV27 and TRBJ1-4; 9 nucleotides match TRBD1. The germline gives CDR1 MNHEY, CDR2 SMNVEV (reference sequence). This CDR3 spans 16 amino acids. J lost 4 bases, V lost 5 bases, and 8 bases had no gene match. The CDR3 spells CASSPGQGFGNEKLFF. The CDR3 DNA reads as TGTGCCAGCAGTCCGGGACAGGGATTCGGTAATGAAAAACTGTTTTTT. The entire variable domain, with the rest obtained from reference TRBV27 and TRBJ1-4, is as follows: EAQVTQNPRYLITVTGKKLTVTCSQNMNHEYMSWYRQDPGLGLRQIYYSMNVEVTDKGDVPEGYKVSRKEKRNFPLILESPSPNQTSLYFCASSPGQGFGNEKLFFGSGTQLSVL.

This chain uses TRBV7-7 with TRBJ2-7; possibly TRBD1 for D (5 bases). Trimming removed 11 bases at V and 5 bases at J, with 10 bases between. CDR1 is SSHAT, CDR2 FNYEAQ, per germline (reference sequence). This CDR3 is 10 amino acids long. For the CDR3, the DNA is TGTGCCCCACAGGCCCACGAGCAGTACTTC. It specifies CAPQAHEQYF.

This chain joins TRBV4-1 and TRBJ1-4; D is uncertain. From germline, CDR1 is MGHRA and CDR2 YSYEKL. CDR3 length: 17 amino acids. V was clipped by 0 bases and J by 4 bases, with 15 bases between them. The CDR3 reads CASSQEELRAYNEKLFF. The CDR3 DNA reads TGCGCCAGCAGCCAAGAGGAGCTCCGGGCATATAATGAAAAACTGTTTTTT.

The V gene is TRBV19, the J gene TRBJ1-1, with D perhaps TRBD1 (5 bases). The CDR3 is 14 residues long. Germline V gives CDR1 LNHDA, CDR2 SQIVND (reference sequence). Trimming shortened V by 7 bases and J by 3 bases, and 15 bases separated the two germline ends. The CDR3 spells CASTLQVEDTEAFF. The CDR3 DNA reads TGTGCCAGTACCCTACAGGTAGAGGACACTGAAGCTTTCTTT.

By share, this clone counts as large (0.1 to 1%). Other DNA sequences in the sample encode the same CDR3. This sequence joins TRBV19 and TRBJ1-5; D gene uncertain. Trimming left V 5 bases short and J 4 bases short, with 6 bases between. Germline V gene data show CDR1 as LNHDA and CDR2 as SQIVND (reference sequence). This CDR3 is 12 amino acids long. This CDR3 reads CASSLRNQPQHF. DNA for the CDR3: TGTGCCAGTAGTCTTCGGAATCAGCCCCAGCATTTT.

The chain carries TRBV2 and TRBJ2-1; 10 nucleotides agree with TRBD2. V dropped 8 bases and J dropped 4; count of bases not matched to a gene: 8. This CDR3 is 15 amino acids long. Per germline, CDR1 SNHLY and CDR2 FYNNEI. The CDR3 sequence: CASGLYSGGYNEQFF. In DNA, the CDR3 is TGTGCCAGCGGGCTCTATAGCGGGGGGTACAATGAGCAGTTCTTC. Complete variable domain (other parts from reference TRBV2 and TRBJ2-1): EPEVTQTPSHQVTQMGQEVILRCVPISNHLYFYWYRQILGQKVEFLVSFYNNEISEKSEIFDDQFSVERPDGSNFTLKIRSTKLEDSAMYFCASGLYSGGYNEQFFGPGTRLTVL.

This chain joins TRBV28 and TRBJ2-3; D gene uncertain. Germline CDR1 reads MDHEN; CDR2 reads SYDVKM. V shed 4 bases and J shed 2 bases, with 19 bases lying between them. The CDR3 runs 17 residues. CDR3 in DNA: TGTGCCAGCAGTTCCCGATTGGTTTCTGGGCCCACAGATACGCAGTATTTT. It is translated as CASSSRLVSGPTDTQYF.

V and J are TRBV6-6 and TRBJ2-7; D is ambiguous. The CDR3 has 15 amino acids. Germline CDR1 and CDR2: MNHNY and SVGAGI (reference sequence). The ends were cut back, 0 bases at V and 6 bases at J, with 15 bases in the middle. In nucleotides, the CDR3 is TGTGCCAGCAGTTACTCTTCAGAGAATTTGATCGAGCAGTACTTC. It specifies CASSYSSENLIEQYF.

There are a few counts of this clone. The chain joins TRBV27 to TRBJ2-5; 9 bases agree with TRBD2. CDR1 is MNHEY, CDR2 SMNVEV, per germline (reference sequence). This CDR3 is 17 amino acids long. V lost 3 bases, J lost 4 bases, and 12 bases stayed unmatched. The CDR3 DNA follows: TGTGCCAGCAGTTTGGGGGTGGCGGGAGGGCATCGAGAGACCCAGTACTTC. This codes for CASSLGVAGGHRETQYF.

Of note for this clone: The same CDR3 arises from other DNA sequences in this sample as well. The chain is built from TRBV10-3 and TRBJ1-3; weak D call: TRBD1 (6 bases). This CDR3 region has 16 residues. V lost 6 bases, J lost 1 base, and 16 bases lay in between. Germline-derived CDR1 and CDR2 are ENHRY and SYGVKD. CDR3 loop: CAISLSDSYSGNTIYF. In nucleotides, the CDR3 is TGTGCCATCAGCCTTTCGGACAGCTATTCTGGAAACACCATATATTTT.

The sample holds one count of this clone. The chain couples TRBV20-1 to TRBJ2-1; no reliable D call. The germline V and J ends were trimmed by 3 bases and 6 bases, with 6 bases remaining between them. The germline V gene encodes CDR1 DFQATT and CDR2 SNEGSKA (reference sequence). CDR3 length: 11 amino acids. The DNA of the CDR3 is TGCAGTGCTAGTATTCTCAATGAGCAGTTCTTC. Its translation is CSASILNEQFF.

The chain links TRBV4-1 to TRBJ1-1; D is possibly TRBD1 (6 bases). V was trimmed by 3 bases and J by 3 bases, leaving 11 bases between them. The CDR3 covers 14 residues. Per the germline V gene, CDR1 is MGHRA and CDR2 is YSYEKL. This CDR3 is CASSQTRGHTEAFF. The CDR3 DNA is TGCGCCAGCAGCCAGACCAGGGGCCACACTGAAGCTTTCTTT.